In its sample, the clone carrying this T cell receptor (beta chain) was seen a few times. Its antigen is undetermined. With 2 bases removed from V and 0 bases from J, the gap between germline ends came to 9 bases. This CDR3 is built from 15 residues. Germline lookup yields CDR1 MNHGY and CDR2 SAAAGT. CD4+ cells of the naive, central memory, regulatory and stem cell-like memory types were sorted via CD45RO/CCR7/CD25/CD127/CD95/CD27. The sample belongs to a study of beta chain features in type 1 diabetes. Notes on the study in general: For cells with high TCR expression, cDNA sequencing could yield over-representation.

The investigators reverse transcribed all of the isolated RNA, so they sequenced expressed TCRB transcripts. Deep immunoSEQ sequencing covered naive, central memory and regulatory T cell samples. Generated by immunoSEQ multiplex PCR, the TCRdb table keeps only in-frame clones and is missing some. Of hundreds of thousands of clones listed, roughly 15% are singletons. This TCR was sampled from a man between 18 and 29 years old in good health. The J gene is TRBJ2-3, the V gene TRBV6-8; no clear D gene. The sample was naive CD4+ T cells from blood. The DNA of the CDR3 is TGTGCCAGCAGTTACCTATCGGACAGCACAGATACGCAGTATTTT. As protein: CASSYLSDSTDTQYF.